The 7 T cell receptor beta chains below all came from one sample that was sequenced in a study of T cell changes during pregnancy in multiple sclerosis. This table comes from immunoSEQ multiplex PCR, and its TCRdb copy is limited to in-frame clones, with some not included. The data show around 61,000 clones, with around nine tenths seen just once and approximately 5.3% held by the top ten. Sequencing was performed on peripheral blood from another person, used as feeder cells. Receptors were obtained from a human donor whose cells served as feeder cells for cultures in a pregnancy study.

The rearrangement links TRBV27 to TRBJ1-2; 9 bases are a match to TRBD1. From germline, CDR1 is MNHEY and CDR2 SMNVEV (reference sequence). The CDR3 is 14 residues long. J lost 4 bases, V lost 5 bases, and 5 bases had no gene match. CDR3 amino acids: CASSPRQGGYGYTF. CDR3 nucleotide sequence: TGTGCCAGCAGTCCCCGACAGGGGGGCTATGGCTACACCTTC.

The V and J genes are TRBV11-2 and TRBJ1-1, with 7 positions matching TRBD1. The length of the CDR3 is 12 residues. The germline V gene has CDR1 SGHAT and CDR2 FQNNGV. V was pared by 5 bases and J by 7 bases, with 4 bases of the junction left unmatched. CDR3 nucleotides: TGTGCCAGCAGCCCTGGACAGGATGAAGCTTTCTTT. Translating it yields CASSPGQDEAFF.

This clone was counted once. The CDR3 DNA is TGCAGCGTTGAAGAGGGAGACAGCGCTGGCTACACCTTC. As protein: CSVEEGDSAGYTF. The chain couples TRBV29-1 to TRBJ1-2, with D perhaps TRBD1 (5 bases). CDR3 length: 13 residues. Germline loops: CDR1 SQVTM, CDR2 ANQGSEA. Trimming shortened V by 0 bases and J by 7 bases, and 12 bases separated the two germline ends.

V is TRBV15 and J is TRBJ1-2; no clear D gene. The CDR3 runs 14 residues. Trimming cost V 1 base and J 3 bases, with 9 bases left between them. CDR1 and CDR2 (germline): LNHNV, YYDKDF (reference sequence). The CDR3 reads CATSRVEIHYGYTF. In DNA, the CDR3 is TGTGCCACCAGCAGAGTGGAGATCCACTATGGCTACACCTTC.

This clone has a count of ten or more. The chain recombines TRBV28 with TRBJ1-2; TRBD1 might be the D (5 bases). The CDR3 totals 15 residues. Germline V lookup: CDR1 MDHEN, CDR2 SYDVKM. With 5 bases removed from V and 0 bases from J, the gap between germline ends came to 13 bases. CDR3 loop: CASSIRTLTNYGYTF. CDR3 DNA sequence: TGTGCCAGCAGTATCCGGACACTTACTAACTATGGCTACACCTTC.

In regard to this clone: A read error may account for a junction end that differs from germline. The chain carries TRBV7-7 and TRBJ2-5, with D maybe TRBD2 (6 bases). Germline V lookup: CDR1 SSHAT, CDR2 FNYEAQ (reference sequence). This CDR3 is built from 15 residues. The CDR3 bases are TGTGCTAGCAGCTTAGCGCGGGGATTCGGGGAGACCCAGTACTTC. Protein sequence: CASSLARGFGETQYF.

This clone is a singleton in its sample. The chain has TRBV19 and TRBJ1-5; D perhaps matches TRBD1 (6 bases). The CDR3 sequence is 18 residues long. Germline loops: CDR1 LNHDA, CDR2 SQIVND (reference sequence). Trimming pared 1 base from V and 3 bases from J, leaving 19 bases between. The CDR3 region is CASSIVLRQALPNQPQHF. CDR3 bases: TGTGCCAGTAGTATAGTACTGCGACAGGCCCTCCCCAATCAGCCCCAGCATTTT.